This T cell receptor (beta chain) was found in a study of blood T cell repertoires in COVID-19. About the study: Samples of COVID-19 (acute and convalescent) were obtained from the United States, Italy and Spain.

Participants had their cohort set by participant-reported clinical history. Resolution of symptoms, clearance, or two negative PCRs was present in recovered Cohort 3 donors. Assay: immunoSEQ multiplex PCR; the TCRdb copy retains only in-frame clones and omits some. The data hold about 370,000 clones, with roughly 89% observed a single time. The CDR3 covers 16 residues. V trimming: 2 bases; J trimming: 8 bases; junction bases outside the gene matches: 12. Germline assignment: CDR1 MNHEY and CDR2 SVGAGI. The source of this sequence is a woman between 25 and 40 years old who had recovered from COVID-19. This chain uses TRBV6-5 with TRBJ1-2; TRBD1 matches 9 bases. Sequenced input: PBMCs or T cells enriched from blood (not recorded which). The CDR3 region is CASSYHRRLGQGGYTF. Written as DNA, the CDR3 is TGTGCCAGCAGTTACCATCGCCGCTTGGGACAGGGCGGCTACACCTTC.